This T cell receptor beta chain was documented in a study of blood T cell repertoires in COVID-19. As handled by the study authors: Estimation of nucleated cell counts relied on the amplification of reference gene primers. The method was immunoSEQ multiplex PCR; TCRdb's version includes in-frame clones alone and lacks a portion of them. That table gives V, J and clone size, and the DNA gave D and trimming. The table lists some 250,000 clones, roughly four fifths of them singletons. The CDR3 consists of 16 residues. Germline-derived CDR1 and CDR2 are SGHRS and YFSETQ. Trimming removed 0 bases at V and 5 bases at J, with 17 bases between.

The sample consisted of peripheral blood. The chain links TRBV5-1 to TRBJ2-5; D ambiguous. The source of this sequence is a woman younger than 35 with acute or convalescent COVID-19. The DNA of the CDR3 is TGCGCCAGCAGCTTGGAAGGCCGGGTGGTATTTGAGACCCAGTACTTC. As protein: CASSLEGRVVFETQYF.